The 10 T cell receptor beta chains in this list originate from one sample, sequenced in a study of spatial heterogeneity in lung cancer. MiXCR, run by TCRdb on the 5' RACE reads, gives a single entry per CDR3 protein. The sample lists fewer than 45,000 distinct CDR3 sequences, over 9.5% occurring once. The time point denotes: blood at routine non-recurrence follow-up after resection. The input for sequencing was PBMCs, taken at follow-up. These receptors were taken from a female donor with early-stage non-small cell lung cancer.

This clonotype was recorded at least ten times. The chain is built from TRBV3-1 and TRBJ2-6, with 9 nucleotides matching TRBD1. Losses at the gene ends were 4 bases for V and 3 bases for J; bases not matched to a gene: 4. CDR3 length: 16 amino acids. CDR1 and CDR2 from the germline V gene are LGHDT and YNNKEL (reference sequence). The CDR3 bases are TGTGCCAGCAGCCTCGGACAGGGGAGTGGGGCCAACGTCCTGACTTTC. Amino acid sequence: CASSLGQGSGANVLTF.

This chain uses TRBV7-9 with TRBJ2-3; 8 bases are a match to TRBD1. V dropped 5 bases and J dropped 2; count of bases not matched to a gene: 9. Germline CDR1 SEHNR, CDR2 FQNEAQ (reference sequence). The CDR3 runs 16 residues. CDR3 in amino acids: CASSRPGQAITDTQYF. DNA for the CDR3: TGTGCCAGCAGCCGTCCGGGACAGGCCATCACAGATACGCAGTATTTT.

This clonotype has ten or more counts. CDR3 loop: CASSFGEGTDTQYF. The CDR3 DNA follows: TGTGCCAGCAGCTTTGGGGAGGGCACAGATACGCAGTATTTT. The V call is TRBV6-2 or TRBV6-3, the J call TRBJ2-3, with D maybe TRBD2 (6 bases). CDR3 length equals 14 residues. From germline, CDR1 is MNHEY and CDR2 SVGEGT. V was clipped by 6 bases and J by 1 base, with 11 bases between them.

About this clonotype: A much larger clonotype is one base distant, so this may be a read error. The V call is TRBV28, the J call TRBJ1-3; tentative D call: TRBD1 (5 bases). The CDR3 has 14 amino acids. V lost 7 bases and J 8 bases, leaving 18 bases between the germline ends. CDR1 and CDR2 from the germline V gene are MDHEN and SYDVKM. CDR3 bases: TGTGCCAGCACCCCCGCCAGGGAGATATACACCATATATTTT. Translation gives CASTPAREIYTIYF.

This clonotype occurred many times. V usage is TRBV13 and J usage is TRBJ2-1, with 14 bases identical to TRBD2. This CDR3 region has 18 residues. Per germline, CDR1 PRHDT and CDR2 FYEKMQ (reference sequence). The V gene end was trimmed by 5 bases and the J gene end by 15 bases; junction bases not matched to a gene: 21. The chain's CDR3 is CASSPRHWTSGGPPPRFF. The CDR3 bases are TGTGCCAGCAGCCCCCGCCACTGGACTAGCGGGGGGCCGCCCCCGCGGTTCTTC. Together with reference TRBV13 and TRBJ2-1, the CDR3 gives the full variable domain: AAGVIQSPRHLIKEKRETATLKCYPIPRHDTVYWYQQGPGQDPQFLISFYEKMQSDKGSIPDRFSAQQFSDYHSELNMSSLELGDSALYFCASSPRHWTSGGPPPRFFGPGTRLTVL.

This clonotype has a handful of counts. This sequence joins TRBV5-1 and TRBJ2-7; 8 bases are shared with TRBD2. The J segment lost 4 bases and the V segment lost 0 bases, leaving 6 bases of the junction unmatched. This CDR3 comprises 15 residues. Germline loops: CDR1 SGHRS, CDR2 YFSETQ. CDR3 nucleotide sequence: TGCGCCAGCAGCTTGGAGCCCCGCGGGGGGTACGAGCAGTACTTC. It encodes CASSLEPRGGYEQYF.

A few counts support this clonotype. The V and J genes are TRBV12-3 or TRBV12-4 and TRBJ1-1; perhaps TRBD1 as D (6 bases). This CDR3 has 14 residues. Trimming shortened V by 5 bases and J by 0 bases, and 10 bases separated the two germline ends. CDR3 loop: CASSLTGLNTEAFF. DNA of the CDR3: TGTGCCAGCAGTCTGACAGGCCTGAACACTGAAGCTTTCTTT.

The rearrangement links TRBV9 to TRBJ1-1; TRBD1 is a possible D gene (6 bases). Germline V gene sequence: CDR1 SGDLS, CDR2 YYNGEE. CDR3 length: 15 amino acids. With 3 bases removed from V and 2 bases from J, the gap between germline ends came to 14 bases. CDR3 DNA sequence: TGTGCCAGCAGCGCGACCACAGGGTCAAACACTGAAGCTTTCTTT. This translates into CASSATTGSNTEAFF.

The chain employs TRBV28 and TRBJ2-7; 8 positions agree with TRBD1. The germline V gene encodes CDR1 MDHEN and CDR2 SYDVKM. CDR3 length equals 12 residues. With 6 bases clipped from V and 4 bases from J, the junction kept 2 bases outside the gene matches. The CDR3 DNA reads as TGTGCCAGCAGCAGGGGGCTATACGAGCAGTACTTC. Translation gives CASSRGLYEQYF.

Relative to its sample, this clonotype is medium-sized. V is TRBV3-1 and J is TRBJ2-2; D remains ambiguous. CDR1 and CDR2 from the germline V gene are LGHDT and YNNKEL (reference sequence). V gave up 6 bases and J gave up 3 bases, with 5 bases separating them. The CDR3 is 12 residues long. The CDR3 is CASREYTGELFF. In nucleotides, the CDR3 is TGTGCCAGCAGGGAATACACCGGGGAGCTGTTTTTT.